A selection of T cell receptor beta chains follows, all from one sample in a study of identical twins. MiXCR was run by TCRdb on the 5' RACE reads, yielding one entry per CDR3 protein. The sample holds 1.5 million to 2 million distinct CDR3 sequences, more than 30% seen once. The sequenced material came from cord blood. Every receptor here comes from a newborn girl in good health. Each CDR3 is given with its conserved first and last residue.

j_gene: TRBJ2-1
v_gene: TRBV6-5
CDR3aa: CASSYTGTSGRARVYNEQFF

j_gene: TRBJ2-7
v_gene: TRBV3-1
CDR3aa: CASSQAVTGSYEQYF

j_gene: TRBJ2-1
v_gene: TRBV7-2
CDR3aa: CASSSTGPSRDEQFF

j_gene: TRBJ2-5
v_gene: TRBV29-1
CDR3aa: CSGTHSPQETQYF

j_gene: TRBJ2-1
v_gene: TRBV7-9
CDR3aa: CASSPLAGGSVEQFF

j_gene: TRBJ2-1
v_gene: TRBV6-5
CDR3aa: CASISVAGGPQNEQFF

j_gene: TRBJ2-5
v_gene: TRBV30
CDR3aa: CASRDRGSGEQYF

j_gene: TRBJ1-1
v_gene: TRBV5-6
CDR3aa: CASSLQGILLANTEAFF

j_gene: TRBJ1-2
v_gene: TRBV10-3
CDR3aa: CAISGQTGPNYGYTF

j_gene: TRBJ1-5
v_gene: TRBV25-1
CDR3aa: CASSRAWDSPQHF

j_gene: TRBJ1-4
v_gene: TRBV7-9
CDR3aa: CASSSRTGFSEKLFF

j_gene: TRBJ1-1
v_gene: TRBV27
CDR3aa: CASSLSIPGRGWNWAFF

j_gene: TRBJ1-6
v_gene: TRBV21-1
CDR3aa: CASSGQFNNSPLHF

j_gene: TRBJ1-2
v_gene: TRBV5-1
CDR3aa: CASSLARGVGYTF

j_gene: TRBJ2-5
v_gene: TRBV20-1
CDR3aa: CSARPPFSSGKDEQYF

j_gene: TRBJ1-5
v_gene: TRBV27
CDR3aa: CASSPHREPNQPQHF

j_gene: TRBJ1-1
v_gene: TRBV7-9
CDR3aa: CASGGREAFF

j_gene: TRBJ1-6
v_gene: TRBV14
CDR3aa: CASSYGRGGSPLHF

j_gene: TRBJ1-2
v_gene: TRBV20-1
CDR3aa: CSASVFNYGYTF

j_gene: TRBJ2-3
v_gene: TRBV10-3
CDR3aa: CAITGGRSPQDTQYF

j_gene: TRBJ2-7
v_gene: TRBV10-3
CDR3aa: CAISEYGGFYEQYF

j_gene: TRBJ1-1
v_gene: TRBV5-1
CDR3aa: CASSSVNTEAFF

j_gene: TRBJ2-1
v_gene: TRBV6-5
CDR3aa: CASSYSRLSWFF

j_gene: .
v_gene: TRBV7-2
CDR3aa: CASRLRLAGQNEQYF

j_gene: .
v_gene: TRBV21-1
CDR3aa: CASSNGLAGEKSFIYEQYF

j_gene: TRBJ1-4
v_gene: TRBV6-5
CDR3aa: CASSAISQGASEKLFF

j_gene: TRBJ2-1
v_gene: TRBV5-1
CDR3aa: CASGKQTRWDYNEQFF

j_gene: TRBJ2-1
v_gene: TRBV12-3/TRBV12-4
CDR3aa: CASSLTAFGEQFF

j_gene: TRBJ2-1
v_gene: TRBV28
CDR3aa: CASSLPQPRGSSYNEQFF

j_gene: TRBJ1-4
v_gene: TRBV6-6
CDR3aa: CASSYSRGANEKLFF

j_gene: TRBJ2-7
v_gene: TRBV25-1
CDR3aa: CASSDSPSYEQYF

j_gene: TRBJ1-2
v_gene: TRBV2
CDR3aa: CASSEGGVNYGYTF

j_gene: TRBJ1-1
v_gene: TRBV24-1
CDR3aa: CATSGPGDMNTEAFF

j_gene: TRBJ1-2
v_gene: TRBV28
CDR3aa: CASSFGGRLGGYGYTF

j_gene: TRBJ2-1
v_gene: TRBV5-6
CDR3aa: CASSGRGRGLNEQFF

j_gene: TRBJ2-1
v_gene: TRBV3-1
CDR3aa: CASSHQGSSYNEQFF

j_gene: TRBJ2-3
v_gene: TRBV18
CDR3aa: CASSGPTQYF

j_gene: TRBJ2-1
v_gene: TRBV7-9
CDR3aa: CASSPHSGSSYNEQFF

j_gene: TRBJ2-3
v_gene: TRBV20-1
CDR3aa: CSAEPEFTDTQYF

j_gene: TRBJ2-5
v_gene: TRBV6-2/TRBV6-3
CDR3aa: CASSSQNQQYF

j_gene: TRBJ2-3
v_gene: TRBV12-3/TRBV12-4
CDR3aa: CASSWERSFTDTQYF

j_gene: TRBJ1-1
v_gene: TRBV7-6
CDR3aa: CASSLLWGSVNTEAFF

j_gene: TRBJ1-2
v_gene: TRBV25-1
CDR3aa: CASSAGQTYGYTF

j_gene: TRBJ2-3
v_gene: TRBV12-3/TRBV12-4
CDR3aa: CASSLRQGPDVEYF

j_gene: TRBJ2-3
v_gene: TRBV27
CDR3aa: CASSLSGGAGTDTQYF

j_gene: TRBJ1-1
v_gene: TRBV9
CDR3aa: CASSVDQGSAKAFF

j_gene: TRBJ2-5
v_gene: TRBV20-1
CDR3aa: CSARAGLSNHKETQYF

j_gene: TRBJ2-7
v_gene: TRBV5-1
CDR3aa: CASSAPDRVGEQYF

j_gene: TRBJ2-3
v_gene: TRBV4-2
CDR3aa: CASSQNWGLSTDTQYF

j_gene: TRBJ1-5
v_gene: TRBV10-3
CDR3aa: CAITGGRDQPQHF

j_gene: TRBJ1-3
v_gene: TRBV29-1
CDR3aa: CSVEEGVGNTIYF

j_gene: TRBJ2-7
v_gene: TRBV6-1
CDR3aa: CASSATRGLAGALAKNIPYF

j_gene: TRBJ2-7
v_gene: TRBV20-1
CDR3aa: CSAGDNTYEQYF

j_gene: TRBJ1-2
v_gene: TRBV6-1
CDR3aa: CASTLASDYGYTF

j_gene: TRBJ1-2
v_gene: TRBV11-2
CDR3aa: CASSLVAVGSFGYTF